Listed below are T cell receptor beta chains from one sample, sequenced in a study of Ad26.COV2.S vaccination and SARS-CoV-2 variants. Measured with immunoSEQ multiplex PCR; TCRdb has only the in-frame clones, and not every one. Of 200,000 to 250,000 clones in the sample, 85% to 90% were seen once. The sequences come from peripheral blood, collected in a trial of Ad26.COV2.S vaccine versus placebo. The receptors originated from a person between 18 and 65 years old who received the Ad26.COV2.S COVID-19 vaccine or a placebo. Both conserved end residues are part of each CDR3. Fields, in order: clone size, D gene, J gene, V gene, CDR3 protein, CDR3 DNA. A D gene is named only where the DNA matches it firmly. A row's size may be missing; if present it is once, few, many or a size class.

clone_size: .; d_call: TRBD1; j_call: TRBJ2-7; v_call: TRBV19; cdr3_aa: CASSAQTGAEYEQYF; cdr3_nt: TGTGCCAGTAGTGCCCAGACAGGGGCTGAATACGAGCAGTACTTC
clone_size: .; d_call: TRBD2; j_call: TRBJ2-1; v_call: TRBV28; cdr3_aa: CASSSIGASGYHNEQFF; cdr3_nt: TGTGCCAGCAGTTCAATCGGTGCTAGCGGGTACCACAATGAGCAGTTCTTC
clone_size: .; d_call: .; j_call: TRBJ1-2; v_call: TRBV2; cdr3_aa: CASSDLGTKLNYGYTF; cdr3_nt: TGTGCCAGCAGTGACTTGGGGACCAAACTAAACTATGGCTACACCTTC
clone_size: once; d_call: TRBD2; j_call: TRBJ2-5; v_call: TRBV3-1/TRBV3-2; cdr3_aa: CASSQGGGGGSQETQYF; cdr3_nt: TGTGCCAGCAGCCAAGGCGGTGGGGGAGGGAGCCAAGAGACCCAGTACTTC
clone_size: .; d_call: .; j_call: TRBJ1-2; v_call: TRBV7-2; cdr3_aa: CASRTGTYYGYTF; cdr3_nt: TGTGCCAGCAGGACCGGGACATACTATGGCTACACCTTC
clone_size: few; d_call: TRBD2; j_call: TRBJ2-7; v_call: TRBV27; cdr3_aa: CASSLRRTLAGEQYF; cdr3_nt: TGTGCCAGCAGTTTACGAAGGACACTAGCGGGCGAGCAGTACTTC
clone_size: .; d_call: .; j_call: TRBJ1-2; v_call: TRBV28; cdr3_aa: CASSLRFRESDGYTF; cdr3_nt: TGTGCCAGCAGCCTACGCTTCCGGGAGTCGGACGGCTACACCTTC
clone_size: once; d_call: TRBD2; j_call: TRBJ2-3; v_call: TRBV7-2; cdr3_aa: CASSLVLLSSGGATDTQYF; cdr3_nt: TGTGCCAGCAGCTTAGTGTTATTGTCTAGCGGGGGGGCCACAGATACGCAGTATTTT
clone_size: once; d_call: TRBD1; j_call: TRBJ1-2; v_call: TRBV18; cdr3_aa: CASSPTGQYSGYTF; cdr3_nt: TGTGCCAGCTCACCAACGGGACAGTACTCTGGCTACACCTTC
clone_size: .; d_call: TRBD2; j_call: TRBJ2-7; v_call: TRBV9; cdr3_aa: CASSVARTSPEQYF; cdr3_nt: TGTGCCAGCAGCGTAGCGCGGACTAGCCCCGAGCAGTACTTC
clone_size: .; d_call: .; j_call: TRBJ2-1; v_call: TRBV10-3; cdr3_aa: CAIGSSYNEQFF; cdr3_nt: TGTGCCATAGGGAGCTCCTACAATGAGCAGTTCTTC
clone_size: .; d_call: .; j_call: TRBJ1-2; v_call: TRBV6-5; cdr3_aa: CASTPVWGGGYTF; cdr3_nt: TGTGCCAGCACCCCGGTTTGGGGGGGTGGCTACACCTTC
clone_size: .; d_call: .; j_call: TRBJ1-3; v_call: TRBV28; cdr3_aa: CASSFLPHRGNTIYF; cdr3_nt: TGTGCCAGCAGTTTTTTACCCCATAGGGGAAACACCATATATTTT
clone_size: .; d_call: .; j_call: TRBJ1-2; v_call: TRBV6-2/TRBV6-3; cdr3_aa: CASSLLLNYGYTF; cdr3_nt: TGTGCCAGCAGTTTACTGCTTAACTATGGCTACACCTTC
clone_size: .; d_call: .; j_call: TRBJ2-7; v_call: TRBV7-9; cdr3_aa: CASSLNRDPADYEQYF; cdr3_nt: TGTGCCAGCAGTCTAAACCGGGACCCCGCCGACTACGAGCAGTACTTC
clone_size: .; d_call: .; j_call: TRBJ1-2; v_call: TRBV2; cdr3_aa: CASSTQGLGGYTF; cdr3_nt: TGTGCCAGCAGCACTCAAGGGTTGGGTGGCTACACCTTC
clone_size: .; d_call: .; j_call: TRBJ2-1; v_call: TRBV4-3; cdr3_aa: CASSSVGGYNEQFF; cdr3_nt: TGCGCCAGCAGCTCGGTGGGGGGTTACAATGAGCAGTTCTTC
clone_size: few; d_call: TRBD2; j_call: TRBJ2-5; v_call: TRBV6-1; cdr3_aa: CASSETAGGSRTQYF; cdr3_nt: TGTGCCAGCAGTGAAACGGCCGGCGGGAGTAGGACCCAGTACTTC
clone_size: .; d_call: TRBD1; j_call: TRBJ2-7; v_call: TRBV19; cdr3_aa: CASSIAGTGATYEQYF; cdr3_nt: TGTGCCAGTAGTATAGCGGGGACAGGGGCAACCTACGAGCAGTACTTC
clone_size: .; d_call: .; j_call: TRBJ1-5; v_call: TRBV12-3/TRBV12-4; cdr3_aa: CASSFANQPQHF; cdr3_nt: TGTGCCAGCAGTTTCGCCAATCAGCCCCAGCATTTT
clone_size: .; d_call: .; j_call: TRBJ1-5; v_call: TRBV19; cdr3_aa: CASSSQQNSNQPQHF; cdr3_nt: TGTGCCAGTAGCTCACAGCAAAATAGCAATCAGCCCCAGCATTTT
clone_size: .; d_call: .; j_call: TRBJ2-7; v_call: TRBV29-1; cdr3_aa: CRPQPQGLSYEQYF; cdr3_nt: TGCAGACCGCAACCTCAGGGGCTTTCCTACGAGCAGTACTTC
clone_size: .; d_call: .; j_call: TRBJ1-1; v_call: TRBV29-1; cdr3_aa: CSVARDYTEAFF; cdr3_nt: TGCAGCGTTGCGAGGGATTACACTGAAGCTTTCTTT
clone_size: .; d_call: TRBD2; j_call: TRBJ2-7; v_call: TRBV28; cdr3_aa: CASRPDAGTSFHEQYF; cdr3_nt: TGTGCCAGCAGGCCCGACGCCGGGACTAGCTTCCACGAGCAGTACTTC
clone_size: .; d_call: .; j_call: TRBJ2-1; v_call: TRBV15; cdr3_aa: CATSIPKQGRLYNEQFF; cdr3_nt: TGTGCCACCAGTATCCCCAAACAGGGTCGTCTCTACAATGAGCAGTTCTTC
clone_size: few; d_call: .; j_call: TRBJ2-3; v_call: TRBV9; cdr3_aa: CASSPSGVFTDTQYF; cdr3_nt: TGTGCCAGCAGCCCTTCGGGGGTTTTCACAGATACGCAGTATTTT
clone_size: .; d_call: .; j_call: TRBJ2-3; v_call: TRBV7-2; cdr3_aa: CASSLLATDTDTQYF; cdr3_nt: TGTGCCAGCAGCTTACTGGCGACAGACACAGATACGCAGTATTTT
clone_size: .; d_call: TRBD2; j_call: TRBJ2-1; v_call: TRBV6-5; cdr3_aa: CASRPSGGNEQFF; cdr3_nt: TGTGCCAGCAGGCCTTCGGGGGGCAATGAGCAGTTCTTC
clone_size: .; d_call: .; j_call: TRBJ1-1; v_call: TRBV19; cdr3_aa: CASRFFRGMNTEAFF; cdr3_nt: TGTGCCAGTAGATTCTTCAGGGGCATGAACACTGAAGCTTTCTTT
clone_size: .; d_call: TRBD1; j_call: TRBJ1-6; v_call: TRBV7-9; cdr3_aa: CASSLRTGQESPLHF; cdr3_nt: TGTGCCAGCAGCTTACGGACAGGGCAGGAATCACCCCTCCACTTT
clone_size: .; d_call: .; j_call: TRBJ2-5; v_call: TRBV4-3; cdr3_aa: CASSQDPLLNSQETQYF; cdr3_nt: TGCGCCAGCAGCCAAGATCCACTTTTGAACAGCCAAGAGACCCAGTACTTC
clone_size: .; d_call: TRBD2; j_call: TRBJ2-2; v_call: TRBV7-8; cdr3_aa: CASSLASSGGLLTGELFF; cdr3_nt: TGTGCCAGCAGCTTAGCTAGTAGCGGGGGGCTATTGACCGGGGAGCTGTTTTTT
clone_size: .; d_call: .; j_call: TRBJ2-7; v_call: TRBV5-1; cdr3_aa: CASSDPGRPANEQYF; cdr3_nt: TGCGCCAGCAGCGACCCGGGACGACCTGCCAACGAGCAGTACTTC
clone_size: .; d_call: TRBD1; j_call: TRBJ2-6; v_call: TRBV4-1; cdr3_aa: CASSQDLGQGLFEANVLTF; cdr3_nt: TGCGCCAGCAGCCAAGATCTTGGACAGGGCTTATTTGAGGCCAACGTCCTGACTTTC
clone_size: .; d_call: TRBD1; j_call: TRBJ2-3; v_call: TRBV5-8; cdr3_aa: CASSPGTASTDTQYF; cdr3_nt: TGTGCCAGCAGCCCCGGGACAGCTAGCACAGATACGCAGTATTTT
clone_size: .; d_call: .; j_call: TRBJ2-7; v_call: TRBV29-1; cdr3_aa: CSVRQAYEQYF; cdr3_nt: TGCAGCGTTCGACAGGCCTACGAGCAGTACTTC
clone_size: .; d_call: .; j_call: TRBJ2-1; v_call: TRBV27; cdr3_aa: CASRPFPSLTNEQFF; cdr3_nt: TGTGCCAGCAGACCTTTCCCCTCGTTGACCAATGAGCAGTTCTTC
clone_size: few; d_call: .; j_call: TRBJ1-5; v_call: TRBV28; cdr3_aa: CASSLLGDSRGPNQPQHF; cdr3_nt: TGTGCCAGCAGTTTATTGGGGGATAGCAGGGGTCCCAATCAGCCCCAGCATTTT
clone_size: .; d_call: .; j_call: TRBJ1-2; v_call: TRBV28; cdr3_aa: CASSSLGPFYGYTF; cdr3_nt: TGTGCCAGCAGTTCCCTGGGGCCATTCTATGGCTACACCTTC
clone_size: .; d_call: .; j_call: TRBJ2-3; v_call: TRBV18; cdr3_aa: CASSPKGGAPDTQYF; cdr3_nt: TGTGCCAGCTCACCAAAAGGAGGGGCCCCAGATACGCAGTATTTT
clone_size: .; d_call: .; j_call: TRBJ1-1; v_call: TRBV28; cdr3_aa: CASSAAQSVGAEAFF; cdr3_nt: TGTGCCAGCAGTGCGGCACAGTCGGTCGGGGCCGAAGCTTTCTTT
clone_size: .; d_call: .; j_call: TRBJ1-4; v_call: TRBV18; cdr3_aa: CASSPPGQANEKLFF; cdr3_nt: TGTGCCAGCTCACCACCGGGGCAGGCCAATGAAAAACTGTTTTTT
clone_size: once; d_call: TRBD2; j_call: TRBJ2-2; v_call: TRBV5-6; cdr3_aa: CASSLGQLAGVTGELFF; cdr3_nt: TGTGCCAGCAGCTTGGGTCAACTAGCGGGAGTTACCGGGGAGCTGTTTTTT